The text below deals with one TCR beta chain. The antigen this receptor binds is unknown. No much larger clone is present one base from it, and per-base qualities are unavailable. The donors were included in the validation cohort of some 120 subjects, a group kept apart from the approximately 700-subject first cohort. These data belong to a study of cytomegalovirus exposure and HLA in healthy donors (dated by TCRdb to 2017 to 2019). Study-level background: A later analysis indicated that the roughly 120 validation repertoires were generated on the platform also employed for the approximately 670 repertoires of the first cohort. The study aimed to test whether cataloging public T cell receptors could reveal signatures of past pathogen exposure. Besides the first cohort of roughly 640 subjects, a separate validation cohort made up of around 120 different subjects was used. The study combined high-throughput TCR immunosequencing, statistical association of individual TCRs with disease status, and machine learning to predict cytomegalovirus infection status. General conclusions and limits of the study: In the study, approximately 160 TCR beta chains were listed as associated with cytomegalovirus. In a later analysis, TCRs clustered in the first cohort were found to also tend to co-occur in the 130 or so validation repertoires, with 94% of cluster scores above 0. The classifier was reported to diagnose cytomegalovirus status with high specificity and sensitivity in both the original cohort and the validation cohort. All 120 or so repertoires were used to score co-occurrence in the validation cohort in a later analysis, because that analysis had no HLA typing for the cohort. A few of the identified cytomegalovirus-associated TCR beta chains were confirmed in vitro to be specific for cytomegalovirus antigens. According to the authors, the approach could potentially be generalized to other disease states and immunological phenotypes. Most TCR sequences were seen in very few donors, while some public TCRs were found in many individuals.

From V the trimming removes 8 bases and from J it removes 4 bases, while the gene matches leave 10 bases of the junction unaccounted for. CDR1 and CDR2 (MDHEN, SYDVKM) derive from the germline V gene. The CDR3 spans 16 residues, from the cysteine through the phenylalanine. Just CDR3 DNA is preserved here, 48 bases in frame from base 1. The library was generated by the immunoSEQ multiplex PCR assay. In the source study's methods: A statistical classification framework was built to diagnose cytomegalovirus status from the catalog of TCR beta chain sequences. Here the immuneACCESS table is served through TCRdb, limited to in-frame sequences with V and J called. Missing clones are a known gap in these copies; in checked studies unresolved V genes cover under half, and the rest lacks a known reason. V and J calls and clone size come straight from that table; D and trimming were deduced from the DNA. For this sample the table gives about 250,000 clones, of which around nine tenths were detected only once. The ten largest make up approximately 2.5% of the sample.

The sample comprised PBMCs. The V and J genes are TRBV28 and TRBJ2-1; 11 of the junction bases match TRBD1. The TCR comes from a man between 18 and 29 years old in good health and CMV-seronegative. The encoded CDR3 is CASQQGTGGYYNEQFF. The nucleotide sequence reads TGTGCCAGCCAACAGGGGACAGGGGGGTATTACAATGAGCAGTTCTTC.